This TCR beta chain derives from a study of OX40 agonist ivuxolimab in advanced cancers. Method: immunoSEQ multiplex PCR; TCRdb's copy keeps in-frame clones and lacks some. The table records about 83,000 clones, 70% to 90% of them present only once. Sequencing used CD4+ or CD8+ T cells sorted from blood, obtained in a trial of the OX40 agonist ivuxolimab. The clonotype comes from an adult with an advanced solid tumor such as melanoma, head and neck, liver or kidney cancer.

The CDR3 sequence: CASSLGTGAIGETQYF. CDR3 DNA: TGTGCCAGCAGTTTGGGGACAGGGGCCATAGGGGAGACCCAGTACTTC. The J gene is TRBJ2-5, the V gene TRBV27, with 10 bases fitting TRBD1. V was pared by 3 bases and J by 5 bases, with 9 bases of the junction left unmatched. CDR1 and CDR2 from the germline V gene are MNHEY and SMNVEV (reference sequence). CDR3 length equals 16 residues.